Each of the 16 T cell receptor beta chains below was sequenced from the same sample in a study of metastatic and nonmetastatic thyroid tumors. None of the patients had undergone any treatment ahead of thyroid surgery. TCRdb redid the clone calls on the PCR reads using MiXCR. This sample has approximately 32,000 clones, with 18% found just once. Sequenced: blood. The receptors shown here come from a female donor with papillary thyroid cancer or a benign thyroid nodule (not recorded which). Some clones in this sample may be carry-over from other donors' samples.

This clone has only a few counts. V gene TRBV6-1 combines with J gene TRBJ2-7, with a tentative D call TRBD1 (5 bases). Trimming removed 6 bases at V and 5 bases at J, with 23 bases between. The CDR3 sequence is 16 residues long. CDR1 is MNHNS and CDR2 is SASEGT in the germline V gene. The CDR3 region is CASSREAGYCKDEQYF. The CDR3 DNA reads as TGTGCCAGCAGCAGAGAGGCAGGGTATTGTAAGGACGAGCAGTACTTC.

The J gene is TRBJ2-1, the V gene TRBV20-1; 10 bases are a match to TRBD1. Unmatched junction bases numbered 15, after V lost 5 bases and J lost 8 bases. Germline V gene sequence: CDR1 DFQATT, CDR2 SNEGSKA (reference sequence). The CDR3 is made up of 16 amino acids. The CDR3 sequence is CSASALMTGGQDEQFF. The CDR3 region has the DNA TGCAGTGCTTCCGCCTTGATGACAGGGGGCCAGGATGAGCAGTTCTTC.

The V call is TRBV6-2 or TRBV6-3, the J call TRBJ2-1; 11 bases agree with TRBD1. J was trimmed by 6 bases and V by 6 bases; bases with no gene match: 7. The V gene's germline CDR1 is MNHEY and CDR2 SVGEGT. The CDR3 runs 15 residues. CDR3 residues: CASRPLGQGVNEQFF. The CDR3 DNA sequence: TGTGCCAGCAGGCCACTGGGACAGGGGGTCAATGAGCAGTTCTTC.

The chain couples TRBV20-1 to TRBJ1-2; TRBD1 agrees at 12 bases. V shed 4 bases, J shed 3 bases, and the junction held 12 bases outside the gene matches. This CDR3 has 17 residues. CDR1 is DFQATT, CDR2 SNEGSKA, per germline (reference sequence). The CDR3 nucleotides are TGCAGTGCTAACCTACAGTCGGGACAGGGGGCTGACTATGGCTACACCTTC. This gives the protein CSANLQSGQGADYGYTF.

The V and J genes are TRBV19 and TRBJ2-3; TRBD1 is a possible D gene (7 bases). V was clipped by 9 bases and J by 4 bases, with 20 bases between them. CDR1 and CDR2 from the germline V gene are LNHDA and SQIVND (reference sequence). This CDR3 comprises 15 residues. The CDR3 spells CASSQGGGRADTQYF. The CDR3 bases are TGTGCCAGCAGCCAAGGAGGGGGCCGGGCAGATACGCAGTATTTT. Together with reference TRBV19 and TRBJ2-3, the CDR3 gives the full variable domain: DGGITQSPKYLFRKEGQNVTLSCEQNLNHDAMYWYRQDPGQGLRLIYYSQIVNDFQKGDIAEGYSVSREKKESFPLTVTSAQKNPTAFYLCASSQGGGRADTQYFGPGTRLTVL.

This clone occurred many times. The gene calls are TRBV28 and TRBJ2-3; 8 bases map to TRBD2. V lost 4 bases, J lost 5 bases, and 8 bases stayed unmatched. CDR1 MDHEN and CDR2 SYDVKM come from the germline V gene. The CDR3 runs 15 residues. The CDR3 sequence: CASSSGGGRGDTQYF. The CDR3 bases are TGTGCCAGCAGTTCGGGCGGGGGGCGGGGAGATACGCAGTATTTT.

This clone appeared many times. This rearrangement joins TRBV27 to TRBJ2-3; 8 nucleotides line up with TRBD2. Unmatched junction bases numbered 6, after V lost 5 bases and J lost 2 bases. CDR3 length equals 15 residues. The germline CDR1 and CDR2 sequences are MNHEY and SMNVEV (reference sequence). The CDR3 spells CASSPIGGATDTQYF. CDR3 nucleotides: TGTGCCAGCAGTCCCATCGGGGGGGCCACAGATACGCAGTATTTT.

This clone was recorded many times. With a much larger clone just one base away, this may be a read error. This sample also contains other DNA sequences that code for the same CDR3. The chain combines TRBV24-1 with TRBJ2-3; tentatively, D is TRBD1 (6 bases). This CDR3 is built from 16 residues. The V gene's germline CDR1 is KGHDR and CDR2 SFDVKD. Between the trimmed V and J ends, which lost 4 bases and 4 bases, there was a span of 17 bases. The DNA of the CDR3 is TGTGCCACCAGTGACTGGACTGGGGGCGAGGCAGATACGCAGTATTTT. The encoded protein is CATSDWTGGEADTQYF.

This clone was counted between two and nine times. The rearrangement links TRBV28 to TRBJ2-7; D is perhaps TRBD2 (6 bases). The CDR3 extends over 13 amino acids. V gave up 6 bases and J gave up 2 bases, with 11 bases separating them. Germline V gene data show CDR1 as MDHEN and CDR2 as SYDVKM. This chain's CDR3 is CASRTSGAYEQYF. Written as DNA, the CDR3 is TGTGCCAGCAGAACCTCGGGAGCCTACGAGCAGTACTTC.

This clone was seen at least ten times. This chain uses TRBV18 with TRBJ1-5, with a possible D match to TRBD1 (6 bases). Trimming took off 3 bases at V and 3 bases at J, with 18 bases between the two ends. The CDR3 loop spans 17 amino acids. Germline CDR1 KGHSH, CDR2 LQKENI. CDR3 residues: CASSPRPGAIVNQPQHF. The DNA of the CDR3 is TGTGCCAGCTCACCCCGGCCAGGGGCTATCGTCAATCAGCCCCAGCATTTT.

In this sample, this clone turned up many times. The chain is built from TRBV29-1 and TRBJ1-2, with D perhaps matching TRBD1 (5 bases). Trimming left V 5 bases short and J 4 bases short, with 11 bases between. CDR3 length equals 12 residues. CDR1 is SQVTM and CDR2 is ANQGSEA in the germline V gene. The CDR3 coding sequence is TGCAGCGTTCTCAGGGACGGCTATGGCTACACCTTC. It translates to CSVLRDGYGYTF. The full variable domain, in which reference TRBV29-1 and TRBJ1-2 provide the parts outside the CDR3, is SAVISQKPSRDICQRGTSLTIQCQVDSQVTMMFWYRQQPGQSLTLIATANQGSEATYESGFVIDKFPISRPNLTFSTLTVSNMSPEDSSIYLCSVLRDGYGYTFGSGTRLTVV.

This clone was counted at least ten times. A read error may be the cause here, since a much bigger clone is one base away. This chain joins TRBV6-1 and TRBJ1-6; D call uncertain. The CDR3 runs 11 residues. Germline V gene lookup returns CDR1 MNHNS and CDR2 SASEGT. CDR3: CASSFGSPLRF. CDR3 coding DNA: TGTGCCAGCAGTTTCGGATCACCCCTCCGCTTT.

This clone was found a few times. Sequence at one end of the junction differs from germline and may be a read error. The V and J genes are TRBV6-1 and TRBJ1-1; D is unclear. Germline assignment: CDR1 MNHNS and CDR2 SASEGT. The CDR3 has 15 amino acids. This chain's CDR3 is CASTSQGSENTEALF. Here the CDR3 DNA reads TGTGCCAGCACCTCACAAGGGTCCGAGAACACTGAAGCTTTATTT.

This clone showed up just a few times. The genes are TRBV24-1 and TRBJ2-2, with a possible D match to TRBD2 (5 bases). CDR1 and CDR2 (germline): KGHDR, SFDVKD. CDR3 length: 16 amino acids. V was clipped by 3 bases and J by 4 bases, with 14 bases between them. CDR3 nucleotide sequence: TGTGCCACCAGTGATAAGTTGACACGGGGCACCGGGGAGCTGTTTTTT. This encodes CATSDKLTRGTGELFF.

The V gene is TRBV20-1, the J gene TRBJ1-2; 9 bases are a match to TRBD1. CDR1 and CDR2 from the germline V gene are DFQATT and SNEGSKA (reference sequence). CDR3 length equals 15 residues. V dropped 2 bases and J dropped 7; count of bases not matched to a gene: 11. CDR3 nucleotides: TGCAGTGCTAGACCAGGACAGGGGAAATTTTCTGGCTACACCTTC. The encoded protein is CSARPGQGKFSGYTF.

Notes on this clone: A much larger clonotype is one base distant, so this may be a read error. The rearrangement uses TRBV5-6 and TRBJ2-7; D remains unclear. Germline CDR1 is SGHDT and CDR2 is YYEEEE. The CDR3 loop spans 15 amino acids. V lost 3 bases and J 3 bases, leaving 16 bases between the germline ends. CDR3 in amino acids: CASSSIYSGDYEQYF. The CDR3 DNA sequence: TGTGCCAGCAGCTCGATATACAGTGGGGACTACGAGCAGTACTTC.